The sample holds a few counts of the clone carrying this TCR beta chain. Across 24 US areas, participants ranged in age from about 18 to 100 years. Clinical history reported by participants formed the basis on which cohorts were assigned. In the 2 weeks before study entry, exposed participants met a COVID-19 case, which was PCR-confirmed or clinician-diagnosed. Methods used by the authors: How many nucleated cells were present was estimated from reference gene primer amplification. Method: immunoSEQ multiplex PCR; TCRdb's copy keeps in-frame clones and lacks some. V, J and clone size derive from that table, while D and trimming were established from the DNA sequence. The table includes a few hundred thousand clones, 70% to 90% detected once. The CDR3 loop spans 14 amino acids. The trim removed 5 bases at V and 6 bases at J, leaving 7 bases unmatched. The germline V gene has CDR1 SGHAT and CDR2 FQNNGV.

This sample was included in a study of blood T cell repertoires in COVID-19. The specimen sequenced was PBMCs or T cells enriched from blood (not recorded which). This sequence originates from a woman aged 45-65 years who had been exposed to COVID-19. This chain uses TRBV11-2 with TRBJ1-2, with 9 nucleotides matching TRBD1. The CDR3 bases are TGTGCCAGCAGCATTCCGGGACAGGGTAATGGCTACACCTTC. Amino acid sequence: CASSIPGQGNGYTF.